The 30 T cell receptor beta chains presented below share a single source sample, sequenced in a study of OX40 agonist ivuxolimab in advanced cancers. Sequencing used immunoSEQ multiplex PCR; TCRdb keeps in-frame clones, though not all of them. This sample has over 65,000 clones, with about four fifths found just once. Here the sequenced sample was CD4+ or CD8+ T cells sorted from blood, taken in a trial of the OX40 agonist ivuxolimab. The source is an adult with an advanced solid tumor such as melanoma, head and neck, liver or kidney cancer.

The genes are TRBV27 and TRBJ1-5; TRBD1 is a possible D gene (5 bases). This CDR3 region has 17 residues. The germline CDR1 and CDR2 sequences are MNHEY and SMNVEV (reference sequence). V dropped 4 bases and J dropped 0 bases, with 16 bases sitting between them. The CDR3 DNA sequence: TGTGCCAGCAGTTCAACTCGGGGGGGGTATAGCAATCAGCCCCAGCATTTT. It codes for CASSSTRGGYSNQPQHF.

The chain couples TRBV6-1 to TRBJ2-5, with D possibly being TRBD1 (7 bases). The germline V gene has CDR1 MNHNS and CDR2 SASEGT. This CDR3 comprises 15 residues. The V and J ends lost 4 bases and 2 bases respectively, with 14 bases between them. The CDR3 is CASSGGTVAQETQYF. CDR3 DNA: TGTGCCAGCAGTGGCGGGACAGTTGCTCAAGAGACCCAGTACTTC.

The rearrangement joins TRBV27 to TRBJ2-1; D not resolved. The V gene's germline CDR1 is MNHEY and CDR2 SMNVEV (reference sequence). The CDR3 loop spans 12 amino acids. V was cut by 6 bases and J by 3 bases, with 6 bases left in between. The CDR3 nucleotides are TGTGCCAGCAGAAAGGACTACAATGAGCAGTTCTTC. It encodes CASRKDYNEQFF.

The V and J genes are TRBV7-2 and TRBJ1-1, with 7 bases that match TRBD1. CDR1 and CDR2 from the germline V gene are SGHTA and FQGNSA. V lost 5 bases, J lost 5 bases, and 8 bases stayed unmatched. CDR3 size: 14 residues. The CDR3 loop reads CASSPPGQKTEAFF. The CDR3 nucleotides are TGTGCCAGCAGCCCGCCGGGACAGAAGACTGAAGCTTTCTTT.

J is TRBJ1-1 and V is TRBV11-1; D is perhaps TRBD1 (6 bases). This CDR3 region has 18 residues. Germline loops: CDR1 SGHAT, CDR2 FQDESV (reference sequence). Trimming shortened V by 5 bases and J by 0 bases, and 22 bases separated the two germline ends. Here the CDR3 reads CASSQSSRGFFMNTEAFF. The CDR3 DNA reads TGTGCCAGCAGCCAGTCGTCCAGGGGCTTTTTTATGAACACTGAAGCTTTCTTT.

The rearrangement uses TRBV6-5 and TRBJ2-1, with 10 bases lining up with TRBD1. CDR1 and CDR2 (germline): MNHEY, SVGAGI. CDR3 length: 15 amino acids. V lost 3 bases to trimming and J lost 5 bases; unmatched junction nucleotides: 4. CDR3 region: CASSYLGQGDNEQFF. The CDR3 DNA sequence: TGTGCCAGCAGTTATCTAGGACAGGGGGACAATGAGCAGTTCTTC.

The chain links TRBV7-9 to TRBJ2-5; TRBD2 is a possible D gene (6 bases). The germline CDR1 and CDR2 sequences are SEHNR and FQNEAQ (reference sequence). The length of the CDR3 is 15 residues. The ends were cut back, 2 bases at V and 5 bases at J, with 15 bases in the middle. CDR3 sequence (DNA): TGTGCCAGCAGCTTACCGCGGGGTACGAGGGAGACCCAGTACTTC. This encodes CASSLPRGTRETQYF.

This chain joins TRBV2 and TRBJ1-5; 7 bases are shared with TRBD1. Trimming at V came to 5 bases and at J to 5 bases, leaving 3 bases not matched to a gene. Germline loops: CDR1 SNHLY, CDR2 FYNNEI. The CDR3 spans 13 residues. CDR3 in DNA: TGTGCCAGCAGTATTGACAGGGATCAGCCCCAGCATTTT. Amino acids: CASSIDRDQPQHF. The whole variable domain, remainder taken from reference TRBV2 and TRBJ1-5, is EPEVTQTPSHQVTQMGQEVILRCVPISNHLYFYWYRQILGQKVEFLVSFYNNEISEKSEIFDDQFSVERPDGSNFTLKIRSTKLEDSAMYFCASSIDRDQPQHFGDGTRLSIL.

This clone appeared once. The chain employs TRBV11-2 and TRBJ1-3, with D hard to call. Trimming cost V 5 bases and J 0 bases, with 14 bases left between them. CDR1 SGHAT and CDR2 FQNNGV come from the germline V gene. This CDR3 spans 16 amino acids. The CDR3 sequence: CASSHIRVSSGNTIYF. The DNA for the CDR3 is TGTGCCAGCAGCCATATTCGGGTTAGCTCTGGAAACACCATATATTTT. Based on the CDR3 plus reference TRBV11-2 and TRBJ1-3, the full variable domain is EAGVAQSPRYKIIEKRQSVAFWCNPISGHATLYWYQQILGQGPKLLIQFQNNGVVDDSQLPKDRFSAERLKGVDSTLKIQPAKLEDSAVYLCASSHIRVSSGNTIYFGEGSWLTVV.

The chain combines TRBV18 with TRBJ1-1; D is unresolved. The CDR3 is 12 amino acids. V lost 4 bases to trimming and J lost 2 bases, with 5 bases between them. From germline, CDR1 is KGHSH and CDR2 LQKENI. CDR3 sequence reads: CASSLSNTEAFF. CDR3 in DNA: TGTGCCAGCTCACTTAGCAACACTGAAGCTTTCTTT.

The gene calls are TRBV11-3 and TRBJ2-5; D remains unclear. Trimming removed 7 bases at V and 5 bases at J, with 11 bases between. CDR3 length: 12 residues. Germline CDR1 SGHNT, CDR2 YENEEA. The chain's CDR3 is CASTLKGETQYF. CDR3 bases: TGTGCCAGCACCCTTAAAGGGGAGACCCAGTACTTC.

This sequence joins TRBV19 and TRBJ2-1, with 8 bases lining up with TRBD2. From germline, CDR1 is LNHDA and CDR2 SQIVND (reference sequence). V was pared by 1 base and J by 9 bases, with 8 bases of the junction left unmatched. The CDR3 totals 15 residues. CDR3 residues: CASSIGLASYSEQFF. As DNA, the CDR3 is TGTGCCAGTAGTATAGGACTAGCGAGTTATTCTGAGCAGTTCTTC.

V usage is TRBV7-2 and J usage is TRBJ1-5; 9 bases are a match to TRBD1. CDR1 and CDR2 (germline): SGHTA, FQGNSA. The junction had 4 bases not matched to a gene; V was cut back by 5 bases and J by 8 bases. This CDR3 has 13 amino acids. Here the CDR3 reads CASSLRQGEPQHF. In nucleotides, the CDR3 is TGTGCCAGCAGCCTCCGACAGGGGGAGCCCCAGCATTTT.

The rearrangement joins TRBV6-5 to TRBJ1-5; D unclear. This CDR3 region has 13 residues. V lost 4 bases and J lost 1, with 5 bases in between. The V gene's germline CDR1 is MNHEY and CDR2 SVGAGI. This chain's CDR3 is CASSSWSNQPQHF. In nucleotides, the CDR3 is TGTGCCAGCAGTTCTTGGAGCAATCAGCCCCAGCATTTT.

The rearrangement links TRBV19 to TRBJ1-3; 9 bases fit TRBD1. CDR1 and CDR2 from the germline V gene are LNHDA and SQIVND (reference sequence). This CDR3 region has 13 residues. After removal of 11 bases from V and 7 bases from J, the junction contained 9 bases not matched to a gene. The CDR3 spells CARPGTGYNTIYF. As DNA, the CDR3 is TGTGCCCGACCCGGGACAGGGTACAACACCATATATTTT.

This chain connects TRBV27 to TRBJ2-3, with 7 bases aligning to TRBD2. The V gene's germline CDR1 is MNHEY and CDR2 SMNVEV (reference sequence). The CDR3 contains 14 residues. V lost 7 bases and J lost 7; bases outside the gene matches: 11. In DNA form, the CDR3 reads TGTGCCAGCAAGAGGCGGGGGAGAGAATATACGCAGTATTTT. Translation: CASKRRGREYTQYF.

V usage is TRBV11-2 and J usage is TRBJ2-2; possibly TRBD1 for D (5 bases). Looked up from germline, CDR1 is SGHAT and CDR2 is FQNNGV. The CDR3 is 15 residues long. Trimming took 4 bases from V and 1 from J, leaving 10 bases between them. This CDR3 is CASSSNRMNTGELFF. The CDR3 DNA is TGTGCCAGCAGCTCCAACAGGATGAACACCGGGGAGCTGTTTTTT.

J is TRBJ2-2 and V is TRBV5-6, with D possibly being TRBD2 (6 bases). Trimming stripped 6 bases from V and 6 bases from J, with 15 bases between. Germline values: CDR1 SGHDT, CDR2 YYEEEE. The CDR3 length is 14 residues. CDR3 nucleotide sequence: TGTGCCAGCACCCCCGGGAGTCGCGCCGGGGAGCTGTTTTTT. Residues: CASTPGSRAGELFF.

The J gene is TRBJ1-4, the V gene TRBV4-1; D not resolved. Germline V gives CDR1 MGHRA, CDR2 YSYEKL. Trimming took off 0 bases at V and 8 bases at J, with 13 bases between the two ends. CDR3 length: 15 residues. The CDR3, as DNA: TGCGCCAGCAGCCAAGATCGAGGCGGCGACGAAAAACTGTTTTTT. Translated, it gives CASSQDRGGDEKLFF.

DNA of the CDR3: TGTGCCAGCAGGGGACTAGCGGACCCCCTATCCTACAATGAGCAGTTCTTC. Amino acids: CASRGLADPLSYNEQFF. The genes are TRBV27 and TRBJ2-1; 11 nucleotides line up with TRBD2. Germline V gives CDR1 MNHEY, CDR2 SMNVEV (reference sequence). J lost 1 base, V lost 6 bases, and 8 bases had no gene match. There are 17 residues in the CDR3.

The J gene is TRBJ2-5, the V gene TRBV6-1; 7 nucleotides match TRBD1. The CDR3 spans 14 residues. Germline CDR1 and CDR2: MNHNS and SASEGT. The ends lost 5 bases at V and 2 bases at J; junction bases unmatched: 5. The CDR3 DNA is TGTGCCAGCAGTAGAGACAGGGCTCAAGAGACCCAGTACTTC. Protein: CASSRDRAQETQYF.

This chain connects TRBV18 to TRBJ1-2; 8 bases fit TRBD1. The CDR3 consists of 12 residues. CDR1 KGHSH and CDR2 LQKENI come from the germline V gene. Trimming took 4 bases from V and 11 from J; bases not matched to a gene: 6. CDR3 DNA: TGTGCCAGCTCACGCGGGGACAGGACATACACCTTC. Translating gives CASSRGDRTYTF.

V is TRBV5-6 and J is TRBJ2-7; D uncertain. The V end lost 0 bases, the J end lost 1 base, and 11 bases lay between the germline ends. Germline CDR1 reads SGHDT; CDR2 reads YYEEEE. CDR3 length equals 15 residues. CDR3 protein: CASSLGLGGSYEQYV. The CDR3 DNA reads TGTGCCAGCAGCTTGGGACTCGGCGGATCCTACGAGCAGTACGTC.

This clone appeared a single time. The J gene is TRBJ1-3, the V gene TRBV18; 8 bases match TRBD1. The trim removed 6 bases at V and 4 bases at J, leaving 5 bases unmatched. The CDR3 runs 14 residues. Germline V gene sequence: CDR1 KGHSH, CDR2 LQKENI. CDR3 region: CASSDQGAGNTIYF. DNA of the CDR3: TGTGCCAGCTCCGACCAGGGGGCAGGAAACACCATATATTTT.

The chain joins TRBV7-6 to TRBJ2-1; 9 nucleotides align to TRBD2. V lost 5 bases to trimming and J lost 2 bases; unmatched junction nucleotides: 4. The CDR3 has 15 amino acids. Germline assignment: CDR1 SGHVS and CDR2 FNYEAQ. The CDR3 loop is CASSPRLAAYNEQFF. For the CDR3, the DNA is TGTGCCAGCAGCCCAAGACTAGCGGCCTACAATGAGCAGTTCTTC. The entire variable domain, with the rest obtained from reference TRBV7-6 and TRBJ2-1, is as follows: GAGVSQSPRYKVTKRGQDVALRCDPISGHVSLYWYRQALGQGPEFLTYFNYEAQQDKSGLPNDRFSAERPEGSISTLTIQRTEQRDSAMYRCASSPRLAAYNEQFFGPGTRLTVL.

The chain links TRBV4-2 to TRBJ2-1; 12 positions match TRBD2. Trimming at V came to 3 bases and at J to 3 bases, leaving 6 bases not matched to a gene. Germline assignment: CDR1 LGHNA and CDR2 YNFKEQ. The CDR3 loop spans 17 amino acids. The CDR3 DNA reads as TGTGCCAGCAGCCAGGATATGACTAGCGGGAGCTACAATGAGCAGTTCTTC. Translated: CASSQDMTSGSYNEQFF.

CDR3 amino acids: CSALTGGRYNEQFF. The CDR3, as DNA: TGCAGCGCCCTGACAGGGGGCAGGTACAATGAGCAGTTCTTC. The rearrangement joins TRBV29-1 to TRBJ2-1; TRBD1 agrees at 10 bases. V lost 7 bases, J lost 4 bases, and 7 bases stayed unmatched. The germline gives CDR1 SQVTM, CDR2 ANQGSEA. This CDR3 has 14 residues.

CDR3 in DNA: TGTGCCAGCAGCCCGACAGACCTTAATACGCAGTATTTT. Translated: CASSPTDLNTQYF. The chain joins TRBV14 to TRBJ2-3; D possibly corresponds to TRBD1 (5 bases). CDR3 length equals 13 residues. The V gene lost 4 bases and the J gene lost 7 bases, with 12 bases spanning the gap. CDR1 is SGHDN, CDR2 FVKESK, per germline.

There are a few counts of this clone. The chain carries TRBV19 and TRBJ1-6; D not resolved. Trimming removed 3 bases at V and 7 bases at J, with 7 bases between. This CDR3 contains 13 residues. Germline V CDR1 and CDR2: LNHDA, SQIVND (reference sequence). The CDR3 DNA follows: TGTGCCAGTAGTATGACGGTGAATTCACCCCTCCACTTT. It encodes CASSMTVNSPLHF.

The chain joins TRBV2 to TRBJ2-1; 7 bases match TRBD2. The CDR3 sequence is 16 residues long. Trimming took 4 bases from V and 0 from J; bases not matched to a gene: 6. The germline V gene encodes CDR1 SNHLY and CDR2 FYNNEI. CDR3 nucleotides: TGTGCCAGCAGTGTCTACGGGGGGAGCTCCTACAATGAGCAGTTCTTC. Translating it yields CASSVYGGSSYNEQFF.